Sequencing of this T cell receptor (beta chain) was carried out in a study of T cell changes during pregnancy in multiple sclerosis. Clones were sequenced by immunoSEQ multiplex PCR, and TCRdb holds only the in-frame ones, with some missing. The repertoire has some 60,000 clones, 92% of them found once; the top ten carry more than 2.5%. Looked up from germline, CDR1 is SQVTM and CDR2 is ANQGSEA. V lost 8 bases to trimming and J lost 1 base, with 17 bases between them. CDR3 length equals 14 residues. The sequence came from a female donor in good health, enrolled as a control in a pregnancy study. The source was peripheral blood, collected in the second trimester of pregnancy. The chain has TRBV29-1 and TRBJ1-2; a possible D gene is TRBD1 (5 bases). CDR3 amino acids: CSTLPGLRNYGYTF. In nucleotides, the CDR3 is TGCAGCACGCTTCCGGGACTCCGTAACTATGGCTACACCTTC.